Below are 10 T cell receptor beta chains sequenced from a single sample in a study of blood T cell repertoires in COVID-19. TCRdb keeps only in-frame clones here, not all; method: immunoSEQ multiplex PCR. Of more than 95,000 clones listed, around 70% are singletons. The sequenced sample consisted of peripheral blood. These TCRs come from a man of 80 years or more with COVID-19, enrolled during active disease.

The table lists this clone with a count of one. The chain combines TRBV4-1 with TRBJ2-5, with D possibly being TRBD1 (6 bases). In germline, CDR1 is MGHRA, CDR2 YSYEKL. The CDR3 covers 16 residues. Trimming removed 4 bases from V and 9 bases from J, with 24 bases in between. CDR3 bases: TGCGCCAGCAGCCGCACCGACGGACAGTCCGATGGACCCCAGTACTTC. Residues: CASSRTDGQSDGPQYF.

V usage is TRBV18 and J usage is TRBJ2-1; 9 bases line up with TRBD1. Germline CDR1 and CDR2: KGHSH and LQKENI. V dropped 1 base and J dropped 2; count of bases not matched to a gene: 0. The CDR3 spans 15 residues. The CDR3 loop reads CASSPRTGAYNEQFF. The CDR3 nucleotides read TGTGCCAGCTCACCACGGACAGGGGCCTACAATGAGCAGTTCTTC.

The V call is TRBV10-3, the J call TRBJ1-2, with 7 nucleotides matching TRBD1. The germline V gene has CDR1 ENHRY and CDR2 SYGVKD. CDR3 length equals 14 residues. V trimming: 1 base; J trimming: 4 bases; junction bases outside the gene matches: 3. Here the CDR3 DNA reads TGTGCCATCAGTGAGTTGGAGGGGGCCTATGGCTACACCTTC. Translation: CAISELEGAYGYTF.

The chain joins TRBV21-1 to TRBJ2-7; the table assigns TRBD1, which was not confirmed against the DNA. TRBV21-1 is termed a pseudogene. This CDR3 spans 15 amino acids. CDR3 sequence reads: CASSSSGQGPYEQYF. CDR3 coding DNA: TGTGCCAGCAGCTCATCGGGACAGGGGCCCTACGAGCAGTACTTC.

CDR3: CASSQGKRNQPQHF. The CDR3 DNA is TGTGCCAGCAGTCAGGGCAAACGCAATCAGCCCCAGCATTTT. This chain joins TRBV28 and TRBJ1-5, with TRBD1 as a possible D gene (5 bases). CDR1 is MDHEN, CDR2 SYDVKM, per germline. This CDR3 is built from 14 residues. Trimming cost V 5 bases and J 2 bases, with 10 bases left between them.

This chain connects TRBV7-9 to TRBJ1-1; 7 bases fit TRBD1. The J segment lost 8 bases and the V segment lost 2 bases, leaving 5 bases of the junction unmatched. Germline V gives CDR1 SEHNR, CDR2 FQNEAQ (reference sequence). There are 13 residues in the CDR3. CDR3 amino acids: CASSLLDRAEAFF. The CDR3 DNA follows: TGTGCCAGCAGCTTACTCGACAGGGCAGAAGCTTTCTTT.

The chain combines TRBV2 with TRBJ1-1; TRBD1 matches at 11 bases. Germline V gene sequence: CDR1 SNHLY, CDR2 FYNNEI. CDR3 size: 14 residues. V shed 6 bases, J shed 4 bases, and the junction held 4 bases outside the gene matches. The CDR3, as DNA: TGTGCCAGCAGGGGACAGGGGGAAAGCACTGAAGCTTTCTTT. Translation: CASRGQGESTEAFF.

The chain carries TRBV5-1 and TRBJ2-2; possibly TRBD2 for D (6 bases). The length of the CDR3 is 16 residues. Trimming removed 0 bases from V and 1 base from J, with 10 bases in between. Germline V CDR1 and CDR2: SGHRS, YFSETQ. The CDR3 protein is CASSLEEGKNTGELFF. CDR3 nucleotides: TGCGCCAGCAGCTTGGAGGAGGGTAAGAACACCGGGGAGCTGTTTTTT. The full variable domain, with the rest looked up from reference TRBV5-1 and TRBJ2-2, is KAGVTQTPRYLIKTRGQQVTLSCSPISGHRSVSWYQQTPGQGLQFLFEYFSETQRNKGNFPGRFSGRQFSNSRSEMNVSTLELGDSALYLCASSLEEGKNTGELFFGEGSRLTVL.

This chain uses TRBV5-5 with TRBJ1-4; D might be TRBD1 (5 bases). There are 16 residues in the CDR3. V was shortened by 4 bases and J by 0 bases, with 13 bases between the two germline ends. Germline CDR1 is SGHKS and CDR2 is YYEKEE (reference sequence). CDR3 loop: CASSPRTPSTNEKLFF. CDR3 DNA sequence: TGTGCCAGCAGCCCAAGGACACCTTCAACTAATGAAAAACTGTTTTTT.

This clone was counted a few times. The chain combines TRBV9 with TRBJ1-3, with D hard to call. CDR3 length: 16 amino acids. Germline-derived CDR1 and CDR2 are SGDLS and YYNGEE. Trimming shortened V by 0 bases and J by 0 bases, and 10 bases separated the two germline ends. The DNA of the CDR3 is TGTGCCAGCAGCGTAGTCGCCACCGGCTCTGGAAACACCATATATTTT. The encoded protein is CASSVVATGSGNTIYF.